These 5 T cell receptor beta chains were sequenced from one sample in a study of T cells after yellow fever vaccination. One entry per CDR3 protein, called by TCRdb with MiXCR from the 5' RACE reads. The sample holds approximately 47,000 distinct CDR3 sequences, 5.5% to 8% seen once. The sample in question was PBMCs, either bulk or a sorted T-cell subset (CD4+, CD8+, memory, or dextramer-sorted; not recorded which), obtained 45 days after the yellow fever booster vaccination. These receptors were collected from a man aged 25 to 45 who received the YFV17D yellow fever vaccine.

The sample holds a few counts of this clonotype. The rearrangement links TRBV4-3 to TRBJ2-3; 12 bases fit TRBD2. The germline CDR1 and CDR2 sequences are LGHNA and YSLEER. The ends lost 4 bases at V and 1 base at J; junction bases unmatched: 9. This CDR3 has 18 amino acids. CDR3 loop: CASSRALLAGGRTDTQYF. The CDR3 bases are TGCGCCAGCAGCCGGGCATTACTAGCGGGAGGCCGCACAGATACGCAGTATTTT.

This clonotype was observed at least ten times. The V call is TRBV6-1, the J call TRBJ2-4, with 10 bases lining up with TRBD2. V lost 7 bases to trimming and J lost 6 bases; unmatched junction nucleotides: 6. The CDR3 loop spans 14 amino acids. The germline CDR1 and CDR2 sequences are MNHNS and SASEGT. The CDR3 sequence: CASNPSGSGNIQYF. For the CDR3, the DNA is TGTGCCAGCAACCCTAGCGGGAGTGGAAACATTCAGTACTTC.

The genes are TRBV5-6 and TRBJ2-5; 8 nucleotides match TRBD2. Trimming removed 0 bases from V and 4 bases from J; junction bases left unmatched: 8. The CDR3 totals 16 residues. Germline assignment: CDR1 SGHDT and CDR2 YYEEEE. CDR3 region: CASSLAGGGLRETQYF. The CDR3 bases are TGTGCCAGCAGCTTGGCCGGGGGGGGATTGCGAGAGACCCAGTACTTC.

Here the CDR3 DNA reads TGCGCCAGCAGCCCCGGGGGGGGCCCCATCTACAATGAGCAGTTCTTC. It encodes CASSPGGGPIYNEQFF. This rearrangement joins TRBV5-1 to TRBJ2-1; TRBD2 matches at 8 bases. The V and J ends lost 4 bases and 3 bases, in that order; junction bases with no gene match: 9. Germline loops: CDR1 SGHRS, CDR2 YFSETQ. The CDR3 covers 16 residues.

This clonotype was seen at least ten times. This chain links TRBV5-5 with TRBJ1-2; unclear D gene. The V gene's germline CDR1 is SGHKS and CDR2 YYEKEE (reference sequence). With 4 bases removed from V and 8 bases from J, the gap between germline ends came to 12 bases. The CDR3 length is 12 residues. The DNA of the CDR3 is TGTGCCAGCAGCCAAGAGGCGAGCGGCTACACCTTC. Translating gives CASSQEASGYTF.